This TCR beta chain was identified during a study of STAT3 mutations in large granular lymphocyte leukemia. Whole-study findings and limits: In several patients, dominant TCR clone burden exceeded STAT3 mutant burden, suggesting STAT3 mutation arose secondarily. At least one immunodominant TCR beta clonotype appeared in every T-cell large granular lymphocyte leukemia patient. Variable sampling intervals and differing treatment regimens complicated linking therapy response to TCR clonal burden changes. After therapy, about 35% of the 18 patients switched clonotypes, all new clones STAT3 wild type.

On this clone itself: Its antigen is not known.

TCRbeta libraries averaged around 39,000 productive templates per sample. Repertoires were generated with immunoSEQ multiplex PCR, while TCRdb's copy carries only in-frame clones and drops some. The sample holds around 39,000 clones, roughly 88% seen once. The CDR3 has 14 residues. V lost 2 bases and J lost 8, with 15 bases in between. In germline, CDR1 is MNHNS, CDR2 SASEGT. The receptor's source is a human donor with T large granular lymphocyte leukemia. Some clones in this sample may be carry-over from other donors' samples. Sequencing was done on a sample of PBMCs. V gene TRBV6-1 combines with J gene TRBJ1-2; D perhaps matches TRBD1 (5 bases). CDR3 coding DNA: TGTGCCAGCAGTGAACATGGGGCCGTGGGAGGCTACACCTTC. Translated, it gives CASSEHGAVGGYTF.